This T cell receptor beta chain comes out of a study of T cell responses to AZD1222 COVID-19 vaccine. Study observations and caveats: Clonal diversity was possibly underestimated; the donors were predominantly white British and more often female.

The repertoire was sequenced with immunoSEQ multiplex PCR; TCRdb's copy has only in-frame clones and lacks some. Among 140,000 to 150,000 clones listed, over 85% were seen once. A word on this clone: What it recognizes is unknown.

Trimming took off 3 bases at V and 8 bases at J, with 7 bases between the two ends. The CDR3 runs 11 residues. The sequence was obtained from an adult who received the AZD1222 COVID-19 vaccine. Sequencing was performed on peripheral blood, taken 28 days after the second AZD1222 dose. The gene calls are TRBV12-3 or TRBV12-4 and TRBJ1-1; D might be TRBD1 (5 bases). CDR3 sequence: CASSLQGEAFF. As DNA, the CDR3 is TGTGCCAGCAGTTTGCAGGGCGAAGCTTTCTTT.